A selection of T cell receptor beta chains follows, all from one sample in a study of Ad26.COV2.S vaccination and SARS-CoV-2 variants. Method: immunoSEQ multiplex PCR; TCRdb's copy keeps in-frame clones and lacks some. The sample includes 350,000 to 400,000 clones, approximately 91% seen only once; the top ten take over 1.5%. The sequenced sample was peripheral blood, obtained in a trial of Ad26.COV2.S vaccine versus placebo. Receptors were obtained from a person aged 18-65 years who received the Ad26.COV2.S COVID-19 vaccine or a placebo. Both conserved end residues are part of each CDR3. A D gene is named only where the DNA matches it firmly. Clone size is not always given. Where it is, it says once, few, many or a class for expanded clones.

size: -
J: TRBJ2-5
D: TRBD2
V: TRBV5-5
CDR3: CASSQTSGSVETQYF
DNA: TGTGCCAGCAGCCAGACTAGCGGGAGTGTTGAGACCCAGTACTTC

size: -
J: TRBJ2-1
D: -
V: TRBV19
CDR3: CASSNGLAYEQFF
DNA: TGTGCCAGTAGTAACGGACTTGCCTATGAGCAGTTCTTC

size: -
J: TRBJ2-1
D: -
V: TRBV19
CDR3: CASSIELKMFF
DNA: TGTGCCAGTAGTATAGAACTCAAAATGTTCTTC

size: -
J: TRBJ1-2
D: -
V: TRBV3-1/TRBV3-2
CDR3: CASSQDRGRGYGYTF
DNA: TGTGCCAGCAGCCAAGATAGGGGCAGGGGATATGGCTACACCTTC

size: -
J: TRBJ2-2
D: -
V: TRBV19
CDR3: CATGTANTGELFF
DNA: TGTGCCACCGGGACGGCGAACACCGGGGAGCTGTTTTTT

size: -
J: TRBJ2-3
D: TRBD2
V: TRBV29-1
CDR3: CSVGRGSGSYSSTDTQYF
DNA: TGCAGCGTTGGGCGGGGGAGCGGGAGCTATTCTAGCACAGATACGCAGTATTTT

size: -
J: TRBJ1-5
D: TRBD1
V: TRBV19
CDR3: CASSILSGTGLGSQHF
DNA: TGTGCCAGTAGTATTCTATCGGGGACAGGCTTAGGGTCCCAGCATTTT

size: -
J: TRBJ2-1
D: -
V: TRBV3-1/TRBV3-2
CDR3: CASSQDAHNEQFF
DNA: TGTGCCAGCAGCCAAGATGCACACAATGAGCAGTTCTTC

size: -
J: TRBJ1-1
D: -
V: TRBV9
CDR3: CASSRGGSGTEAFF
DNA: TGTGCCAGCAGCAGGGGGGGCAGCGGCACTGAAGCTTTCTTT

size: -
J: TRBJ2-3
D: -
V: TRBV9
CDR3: CASSVQAADTDTQYF
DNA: TGTGCCAGCAGCGTTCAAGCGGCGGACACAGATACGCAGTATTTT

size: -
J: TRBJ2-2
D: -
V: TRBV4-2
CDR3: CASSPEKFTGELFF
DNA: TGTGCCAGCAGCCCCGAAAAATTCACCGGGGAGCTGTTTTTT

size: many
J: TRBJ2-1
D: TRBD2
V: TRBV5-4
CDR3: CASSMGGLAPYNEQFF
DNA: TGTGCCAGCAGCATGGGGGGACTAGCGCCTTACAATGAGCAGTTCTTC

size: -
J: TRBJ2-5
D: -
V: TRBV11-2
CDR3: CASSLERTNQETQYF
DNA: TGTGCCAGCAGCTTAGAAAGAACCAACCAAGAGACCCAGTACTTC

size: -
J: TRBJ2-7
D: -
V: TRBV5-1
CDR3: CASSLGRAWQGSEQYF
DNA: TGCGCCAGCAGCTTGGGTCGGGCTTGGCAGGGTAGCGAGCAGTACTTC

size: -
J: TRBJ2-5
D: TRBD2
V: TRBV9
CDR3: CASTLGTSGQETQYF
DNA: TGTGCCAGCACCCTAGGAACTAGCGGGCAAGAGACCCAGTACTTC

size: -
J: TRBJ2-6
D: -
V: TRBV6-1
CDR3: CASSESPSSGANVLTF
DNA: TGTGCCAGCAGTGAATCCCCTAGCTCTGGGGCCAACGTCCTGACTTTC

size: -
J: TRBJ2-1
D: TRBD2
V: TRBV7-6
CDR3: CASSLAGGPRNEQFF
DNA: TGTGCCAGCAGCTTAGCGGGAGGGCCTAGAAATGAGCAGTTCTTC

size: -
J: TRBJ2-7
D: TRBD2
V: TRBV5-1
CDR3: CASSLELAVSYEQYF
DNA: TGCGCCAGCAGCTTGGAACTAGCGGTTTCTTACGAGCAGTACTTC

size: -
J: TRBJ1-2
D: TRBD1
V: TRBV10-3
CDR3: CAISESGQGVNGYTF
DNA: TGTGCCATCAGTGAGTCGGGACAGGGCGTAAATGGCTACACCTTC

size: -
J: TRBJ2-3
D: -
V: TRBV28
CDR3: CAISRGADTQYF
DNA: TGTGCGATAAGCAGGGGGGCAGATACGCAGTATTTT

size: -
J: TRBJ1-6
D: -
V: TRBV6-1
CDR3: CASSDLTGRNSPLHF
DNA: TGTGCCAGCAGTGACCTAACAGGGAGGAATTCACCCCTCCACTTT

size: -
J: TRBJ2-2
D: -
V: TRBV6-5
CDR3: CASSPRGDNTGELFF
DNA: TGTGCCAGCAGCCCCCGGGGCGACAACACCGGGGAGCTGTTTTTT

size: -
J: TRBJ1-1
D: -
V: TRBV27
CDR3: CARLGGNTEAFF
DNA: TGTGCCAGACTAGGGGGGAACACTGAAGCTTTCTTT

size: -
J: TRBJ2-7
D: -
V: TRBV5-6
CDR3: CASSLEGSGGAYEQYF
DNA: TGTGCCAGCAGCTTGGAGGGCAGCGGCGGGGCCTACGAGCAGTACTTC

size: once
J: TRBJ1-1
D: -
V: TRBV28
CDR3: CATRFGSNTEAFF
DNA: TGTGCCACCCGGTTCGGATCGAACACTGAAGCTTTCTTT

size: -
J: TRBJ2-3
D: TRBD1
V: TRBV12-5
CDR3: CASGPTGDTDTQYF
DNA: TGTGCTAGTGGCCCCACAGGGGACACAGATACGCAGTATTTT

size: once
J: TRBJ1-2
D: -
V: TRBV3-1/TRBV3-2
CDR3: CASSRGPDYGYTF
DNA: TGTGCCAGCAGCCGCGGCCCCGACTATGGCTACACCTTC

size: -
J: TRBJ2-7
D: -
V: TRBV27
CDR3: CASSPQGVRGSEQYF
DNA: TGTGCCAGCAGCCCCCAAGGAGTTAGGGGTTCTGAGCAGTACTTC

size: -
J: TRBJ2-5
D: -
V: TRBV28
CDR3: CASSEGVGETQYF
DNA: TGTGCCAGCAGTGAGGGGGTCGGAGAGACCCAGTACTTC

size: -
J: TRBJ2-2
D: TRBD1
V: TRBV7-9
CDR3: CASSDRTGGLTGELFF
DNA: TGTGCCAGCAGCGATAGGACAGGGGGCTTGACCGGGGAGCTGTTTTTT